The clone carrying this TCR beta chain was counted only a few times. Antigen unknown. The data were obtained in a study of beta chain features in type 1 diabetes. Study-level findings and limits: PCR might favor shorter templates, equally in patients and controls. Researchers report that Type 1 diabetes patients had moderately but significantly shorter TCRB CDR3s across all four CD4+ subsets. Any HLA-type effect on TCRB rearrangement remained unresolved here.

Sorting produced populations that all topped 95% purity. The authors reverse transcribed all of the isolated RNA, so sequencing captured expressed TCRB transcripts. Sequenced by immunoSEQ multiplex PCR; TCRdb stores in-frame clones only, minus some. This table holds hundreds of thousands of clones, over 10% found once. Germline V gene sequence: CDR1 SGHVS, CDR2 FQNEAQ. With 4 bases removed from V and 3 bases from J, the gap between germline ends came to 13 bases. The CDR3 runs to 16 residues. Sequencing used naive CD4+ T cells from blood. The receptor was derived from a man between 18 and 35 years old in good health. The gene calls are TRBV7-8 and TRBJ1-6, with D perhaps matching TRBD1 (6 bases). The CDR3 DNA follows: TGTGCCAGCAGCTCACCCGACAGGTTCTATAATTCACCCCTCCACTTT. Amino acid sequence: CASSSPDRFYNSPLHF.